What follows are 8 T cell receptor beta chains derived from one specimen sequenced in a study of memory CD4+ T cells and cytomegalovirus serostatus. The sort gate was single viable CD3+CD4+CD8-CD45RO+ cells for memory CD4+ T cells. Sequencing was performed with immunoSEQ multiplex PCR; in TCRdb, only in-frame clones are kept and a portion is missing. The repertoire holds around 88,000 clones, with about 80% as singletons. The sample was memory CD4+ T cells from blood. Source of these receptors: an adult in good health and CMV-seropositive.

This sequence joins TRBV19 and TRBJ2-5; no clear D. The CDR3 covers 13 residues. V shed 1 base and J shed 1 base, with 4 bases lying between them. Germline assignment: CDR1 LNHDA and CDR2 SQIVND (reference sequence). For the CDR3, the DNA is TGTGCCAGTAGTATAGTACCCCAAGAGACCCAGTACTTC. This translates into CASSIVPQETQYF.

The genes are TRBV6-1 and TRBJ2-7, with D possibly being TRBD1 or TRBD2 (5 bases each). Trimming shortened V by 6 bases and J by 3 bases, and 15 bases separated the two germline ends. This CDR3 comprises 14 residues. Per germline, CDR1 MNHNS and CDR2 SASEGT. The CDR3 DNA sequence: TGTGCCAGCAGCGAACTCGGGACGAGCTACGAGCAGTACTTC. It is translated as CASSELGTSYEQYF.

The chain combines TRBV5-1 with TRBJ2-7; 12 positions agree with TRBD2. CDR1 SGHRS and CDR2 YFSETQ come from the germline V gene. CDR3 size: 17 residues. The V and J ends lost 4 bases and 5 bases, in that order; junction bases with no gene match: 13. The CDR3 spells CASSARLAGALGNEQYF. For the CDR3, the DNA is TGCGCCAGCAGCGCGAGACTAGCGGGAGCTCTAGGAAACGAGCAGTACTTC.

The V call is TRBV6-6, the J call TRBJ1-5; no reliable D call. Germline CDR1 MNHNY, CDR2 SVGAGI (reference sequence). The CDR3 spans 15 residues. V gave up 2 bases and J gave up 6 bases, with 14 bases separating them. In nucleotides, the CDR3 is TGTGCCAGCAGTTACGGGCAGCTGGCTGGTCAGCCCCAGCATTTT. It yields the protein CASSYGQLAGQPQHF.

This clone was observed once. V gene TRBV5-1 combines with J gene TRBJ2-5, with no clear D. This CDR3 comprises 15 residues. V was shortened by 4 bases and J by 0 bases, with 13 bases between the two germline ends. CDR1 is SGHRS and CDR2 is YFSETQ in the germline V gene. The CDR3 region is CASSPSLRNQETQYF. The CDR3 DNA reads as TGCGCCAGCAGCCCGTCCCTACGGAACCAAGAGACCCAGTACTTC. The whole variable domain, remainder taken from reference TRBV5-1 and TRBJ2-5, is KAGVTQTPRYLIKTRGQQVTLSCSPISGHRSVSWYQQTPGQGLQFLFEYFSETQRNKGNFPGRFSGRQFSNSRSEMNVSTLELGDSALYLCASSPSLRNQETQYFGPGTRLLVL.

The V call is TRBV18, the J call TRBJ1-3; D remains ambiguous. Germline V gives CDR1 KGHSH, CDR2 LQKENI. Trimming left V 3 bases short and J 5 bases short, with 8 bases between. The CDR3 contains 13 residues. CDR3 loop: CASSPEIRNTIYF. In DNA form, the CDR3 reads TGTGCCAGCTCACCGGAAATAAGAAACACCATATATTTT.

V gene TRBV19 combines with J gene TRBJ2-1; 7 bases match TRBD1. Losses at the gene ends were 8 bases for V and 5 bases for J; bases not matched to a gene: 15. The CDR3 length is 16 residues. The germline CDR1 and CDR2 sequences are LNHDA and SQIVND (reference sequence). The CDR3 coding sequence is TGTGCCAGTGGCCATTCTCCGGGACAGCGGAACAATGAGCAGTTCTTC. Its translation is CASGHSPGQRNNEQFF.

A note on this clone: One junction end disagrees with the germline gene, perhaps due to a read error. In nucleotides, the CDR3 is TGTGCTAGCAGCCCCGGGGCTAGCGGGAGAAATCAGCAGTTCTTC. Amino acid sequence: CASSPGASGRNQQFF. The V call is TRBV7-7, the J call TRBJ2-1; 10 positions agree with TRBD2. CDR3 length: 15 residues. From germline, CDR1 is SSHAT and CDR2 FNYEAQ (reference sequence). The whole variable domain, remainder taken from reference TRBV7-7 and TRBJ2-1, is GAGVSQSPRYKVTKRGQDVTLRCDPISSHATLYWYQQALGQGPEFLTYFNYEAQPDKSGLPSDRFSAERPEGSISTLTIQRTEQRDSAMYRCASSPGASGRNQQFFGPGTRLTVL.